This T cell receptor (beta chain) stems from a study of beta chain features in type 1 diabetes. Study as a whole: Fewer than 110 million sorted cells were examined across all samples.

The CDR3 length is 16 residues. CDR1 and CDR2 (germline): SGHTA, FQGNSA. J gave up 1 base and V 0 bases, and 2 bases lay outside the gene matches. The authors reverse transcribed all of the isolated RNA, so sequencing captured expressed TCRB transcripts. Profiled with immunoSEQ multiplex PCR; TCRdb holds only in-frame clones, not every one. This table has about 650,000 clones, about an eighth appearing once. CD4+ cells of the naive, central memory, regulatory and stem cell-like memory types were sorted via CD45RO/CCR7/CD25/CD127/CD95/CD27. A word on this clone: What it binds is not known.

General study points: In type 1 diabetes patients, VDJ junctions had fewer insertions; deletions at these junctions were more frequent. Across all four CD4+ subsets, people with type 1 diabetes showed modestly shorter TCRB CDR3s.

V and J are TRBV7-2 and TRBJ2-3, with 9 bases lining up with TRBD2. Sample: naive CD4+ T cells from blood. The TCR was taken from a man younger than 40 with type 1 diabetes. The CDR3 coding sequence is TGTGCCAGCAGCTTAGCTAGCGGGAGCGGCACAGATACGCAGTATTTT. Residues: CASSLASGSGTDTQYF.